The 13 T cell receptor beta chains below come from one sample, sequenced in a study of T cells in Graves' hyperthyroidism and ophthalmopathy. RNA transcripts served as the template for amplifying TCR beta CDR3 regions. First-round RT-PCR with HTBI primers amplified the TCR CDR3 region. TCRdb processed the multiplex PCR reads anew with MiXCR; each CDR3 protein has one entry. The table records approximately 600,000 distinct CDR3 sequences, about 14% of them present only once. Sequencing was performed on blood. The receptors were gathered from a young woman with Graves' ophthalmopathy.

This clonotype showed up many times. This rearrangement joins TRBV28 to TRBJ1-5, with D perhaps matching TRBD1 (6 bases). Germline V CDR1 and CDR2: MDHEN, SYDVKM. The length of the CDR3 is 14 residues. V shed 6 bases and J shed 7 bases, with 16 bases lying between them. CDR3 sequence reads: CASSPHRVRQPQHF. CDR3 nucleotides: TGTGCCAGCAGCCCACACAGGGTGCGCCAGCCCCAGCATTTT.

This clonotype was counted ten times or more. The CDR3 reads CASSEAVEETQYF. For the CDR3, the DNA is TGTGCCAGCAGTGAAGCGGTGGAAGAGACCCAGTACTTC. The rearrangement links TRBV2 to TRBJ2-5; D not certain. V was pared by 0 bases and J by 3 bases, with 5 bases between. The CDR3 covers 13 residues. Looked up from germline, CDR1 is SNHLY and CDR2 is FYNNEI.

Many counts were recorded for this clonotype. The rearrangement uses TRBV29-1 and TRBJ1-1; 8 nucleotides match TRBD1. This CDR3 region has 13 residues. Germline V gene lookup returns CDR1 SQVTM and CDR2 ANQGSEA. The V segment lost 7 bases and the J segment 2 bases; nucleotides outside the gene matches: 6. In DNA, the CDR3 is TGCAGCGCCCGACAGGGGCTTAACACTGAAGCTTTCTTT. It is translated as CSARQGLNTEAFF.

The CDR3, as DNA: TGTGCCAGCAGTGGAACTGCGGGGAGCTCCTACAATGAGCAGTTCTTC. Translation: CASSGTAGSSYNEQFF. The chain employs TRBV6-1 and TRBJ2-1, with D possibly TRBD2 on 6 matching bases. With 4 bases removed from V and 0 bases from J, the gap between germline ends came to 13 bases. The CDR3 runs 16 residues. Germline V lookup: CDR1 MNHNS, CDR2 SASEGT.

The sample holds many counts of this clonotype. The chain combines TRBV7-8 with TRBJ2-5; D unclear. CDR1 is SGHVS and CDR2 is FQNEAQ in the germline V gene. This CDR3 comprises 13 residues. Trimming removed 3 bases at V and 1 base at J, with 6 bases between. CDR3 sequence: CASSFWGQETQYF. The CDR3 bases are TGTGCCAGCAGCTTCTGGGGCCAAGAGACCCAGTACTTC.

There are many counts of this clonotype. This chain links TRBV15 with TRBJ1-3; D might be TRBD1 (5 bases). CDR1 LNHNV and CDR2 YYDKDF come from the germline V gene (reference sequence). The CDR3 extends over 15 amino acids. The germline V and J ends were trimmed by 1 base and 2 bases, with 9 bases remaining between them. The CDR3 region is CATSRGGDAGNTIYF. The CDR3 nucleotides are TGTGCCACCAGCAGAGGTGGGGACGCTGGAAACACCATATATTTT.

This clonotype came up many times. The chain is built from TRBV6-1 and TRBJ1-3; the D is unclear. V shed 0 bases and J shed 7 bases, with 7 bases lying between them. This CDR3 comprises 13 residues. Germline CDR1 reads MNHNS; CDR2 reads SASEGT. The CDR3 coding sequence is TGTGCCAGCAGTGAAGCGCGTCGGAACACCATATATTTT. This codes for CASSEARRNTIYF.

The sample holds a few counts of this clonotype. CDR3 DNA: TGTGCCAGCAGCGCTGGGACTGAAAGACCCTACGAGCAGTACTTC. Translation gives CASSAGTERPYEQYF. V usage is TRBV9 and J usage is TRBJ2-7, with D perhaps matching TRBD2 (6 bases). This CDR3 spans 15 amino acids. V lost 3 bases and J lost 2, with 15 bases in between. Per germline, CDR1 SGDLS and CDR2 YYNGEE.

This clonotype has at least ten counts. This sequence joins TRBV11-2 and TRBJ2-1, with 7 bases fitting TRBD2. In germline, CDR1 is SGHAT, CDR2 FQNNGV. The CDR3 contains 18 residues. Trimming at V came to 2 bases and at J to 5 bases, leaving 15 bases not matched to a gene. CDR3 amino acids: CASSLLPAGSVLDNEQFF. The CDR3 nucleotides are TGTGCCAGCAGCTTATTACCAGCGGGATCCGTATTGGACAATGAGCAGTTCTTC.

This clonotype was counted at least ten times. This rearrangement joins TRBV10-3 to TRBJ2-5, with 8 positions matching TRBD2. The V segment lost 4 bases and the J segment 2 bases; nucleotides outside the gene matches: 6. Germline CDR1 and CDR2: ENHRY and SYGVKD. This CDR3 is built from 15 residues. This CDR3 reads CAISASAGEQETQYF. CDR3 nucleotide sequence: TGTGCCATCAGTGCTTCAGCGGGAGAGCAAGAGACCCAGTACTTC.

The chain is built from TRBV7-9 and TRBJ2-3, with D unresolved. This CDR3 has 10 amino acids. Germline V gene sequence: CDR1 SEHNR, CDR2 FQNEAQ (reference sequence). V was clipped by 7 bases and J by 6 bases, with 5 bases between them. CDR3 bases: TGTGCCAGCATATCGGATACGCAGTATTTT. Protein product: CASISDTQYF. Filled out from reference TRBV7-9 and TRBJ2-3, the complete variable domain reads DTGVSQNPRHKITKRGQNVTFRCDPISEHNRLYWYRQTLGQGPEFLTYFQNEAQLEKSRLLSDRFSAERPKGSFSTLEIQRTEQGDSAMYLCASISDTQYFGPGTRLTVL.

This clonotype was detected ten times or more. V is TRBV6-1 and J is TRBJ1-1, with 9 nucleotides matching TRBD1. CDR1 and CDR2 from the germline V gene are MNHNS and SASEGT. The CDR3 spans 15 residues. The ends lost 5 bases at V and 4 bases at J; junction bases unmatched: 8. The CDR3 is CASSPRDRVGTEAFF. In DNA, the CDR3 is TGTGCCAGCAGTCCCCGGGACAGGGTGGGCACTGAAGCTTTCTTT.

This clonotype was counted many times. The gene calls are TRBV20-1 and TRBJ1-1; D call uncertain. The V end lost 1 base, the J end lost 0 bases, and 9 bases lay between the germline ends. The V gene's germline CDR1 is DFQATT and CDR2 SNEGSKA (reference sequence). This CDR3 contains 14 residues. Here the CDR3 reads CSARGHSMNTEAFF. The CDR3 DNA follows: TGCAGTGCTAGAGGGCATAGCATGAACACTGAAGCTTTCTTT.